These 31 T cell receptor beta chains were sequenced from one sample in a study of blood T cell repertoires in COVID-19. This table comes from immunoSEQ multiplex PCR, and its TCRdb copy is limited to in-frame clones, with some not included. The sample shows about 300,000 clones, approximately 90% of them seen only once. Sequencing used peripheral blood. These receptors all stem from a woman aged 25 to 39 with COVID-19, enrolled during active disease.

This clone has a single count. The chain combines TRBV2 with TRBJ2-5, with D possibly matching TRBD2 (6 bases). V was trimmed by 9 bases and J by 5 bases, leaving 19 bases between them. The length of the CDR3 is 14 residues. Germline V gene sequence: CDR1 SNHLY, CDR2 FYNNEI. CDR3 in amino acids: CASTTGSYLETQYF. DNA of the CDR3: TGTGCCAGTACTACCGGGAGTTATCTTGAGACCCAGTACTTC.

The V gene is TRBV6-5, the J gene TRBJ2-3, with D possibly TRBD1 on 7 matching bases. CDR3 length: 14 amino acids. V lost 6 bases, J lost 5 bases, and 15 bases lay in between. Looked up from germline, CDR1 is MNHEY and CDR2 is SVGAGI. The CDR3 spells CASSRQGLRDTQYF. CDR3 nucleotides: TGTGCCAGCAGCCGACAGGGACTGCGAGATACGCAGTATTTT.

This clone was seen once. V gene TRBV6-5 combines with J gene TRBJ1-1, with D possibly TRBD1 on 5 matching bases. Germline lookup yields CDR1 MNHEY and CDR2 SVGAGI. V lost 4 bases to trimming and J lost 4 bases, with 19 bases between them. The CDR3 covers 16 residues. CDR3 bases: TGTGCCAGCAGTTCGCAGGGATTGGTGACGGGCACTGAAGCTTTCTTT. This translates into CASSSQGLVTGTEAFF.

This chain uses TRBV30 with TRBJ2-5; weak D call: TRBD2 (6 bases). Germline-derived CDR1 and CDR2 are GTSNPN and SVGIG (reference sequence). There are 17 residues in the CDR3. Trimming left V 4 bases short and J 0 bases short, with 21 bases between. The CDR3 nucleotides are TGTGCCTGGAAAGTTGAGTTTGCCGGGGACTACCAAGAGACCCAGTACTTC. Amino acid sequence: CAWKVEFAGDYQETQYF.

The CDR3 DNA follows: TGTGCCAGCAGTGACAGGGTGAGGAACACTGAAGCTTTCTTT. Protein: CASSDRVRNTEAFF. This chain links TRBV2 with TRBJ1-1; tentative D call: TRBD1 (5 bases). This CDR3 comprises 14 residues. The V end was cut by 3 bases, the J end by 1 base, with 9 bases between. The V gene's germline CDR1 is SNHLY and CDR2 FYNNEI.

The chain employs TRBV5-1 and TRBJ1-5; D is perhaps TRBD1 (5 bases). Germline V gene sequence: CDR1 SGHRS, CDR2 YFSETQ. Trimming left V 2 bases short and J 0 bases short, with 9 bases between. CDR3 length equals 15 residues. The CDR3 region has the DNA TGCGCCAGCAGCTTAGCCGGGGGTAGCAATCAGCCCCAGCATTTT. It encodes CASSLAGGSNQPQHF. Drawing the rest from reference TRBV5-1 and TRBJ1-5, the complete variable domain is KAGVTQTPRYLIKTRGQQVTLSCSPISGHRSVSWYQQTPGQGLQFLFEYFSETQRNKGNFPGRFSGRQFSNSRSEMNVSTLELGDSALYLCASSLAGGSNQPQHFGDGTRLSIL.

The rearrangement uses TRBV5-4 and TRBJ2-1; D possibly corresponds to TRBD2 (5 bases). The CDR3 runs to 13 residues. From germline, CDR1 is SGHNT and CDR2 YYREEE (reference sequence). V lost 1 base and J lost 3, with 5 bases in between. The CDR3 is CASSLTSYNEQFF. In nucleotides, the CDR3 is TGTGCCAGCAGCTTGACTAGCTACAATGAGCAGTTCTTC.

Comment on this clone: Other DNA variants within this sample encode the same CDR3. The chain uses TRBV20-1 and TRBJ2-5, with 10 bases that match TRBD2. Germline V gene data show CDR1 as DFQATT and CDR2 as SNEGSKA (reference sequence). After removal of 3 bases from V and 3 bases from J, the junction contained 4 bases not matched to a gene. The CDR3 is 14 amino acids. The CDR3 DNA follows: TGCAGTGCTAGTTTGCTAGCGGGAGAAGAGACCCAGTACTTC. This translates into CSASLLAGEETQYF.

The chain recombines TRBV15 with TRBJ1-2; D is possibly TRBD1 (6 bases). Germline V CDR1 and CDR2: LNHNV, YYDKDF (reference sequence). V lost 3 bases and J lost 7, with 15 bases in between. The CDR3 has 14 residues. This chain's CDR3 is CATSSLGGAIGYTF. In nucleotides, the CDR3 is TGTGCCACCAGCAGTTTGGGGGGGGCGATTGGCTACACCTTC.

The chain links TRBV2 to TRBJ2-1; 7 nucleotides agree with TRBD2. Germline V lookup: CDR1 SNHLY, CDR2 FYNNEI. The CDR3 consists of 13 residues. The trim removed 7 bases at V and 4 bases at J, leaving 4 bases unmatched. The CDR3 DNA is TGTGCCAGCATCGGACTAGGGTACAATGAGCAGTTCTTC. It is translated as CASIGLGYNEQFF.

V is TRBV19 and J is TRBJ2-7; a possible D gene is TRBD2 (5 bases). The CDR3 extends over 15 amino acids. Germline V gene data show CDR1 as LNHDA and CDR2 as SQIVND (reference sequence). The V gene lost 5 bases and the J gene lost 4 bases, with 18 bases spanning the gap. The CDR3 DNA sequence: TGTGCCAGTAGTCCCCTAGGGAGTGACTTTTACGAGCAGTACTTC. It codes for CASSPLGSDFYEQYF.

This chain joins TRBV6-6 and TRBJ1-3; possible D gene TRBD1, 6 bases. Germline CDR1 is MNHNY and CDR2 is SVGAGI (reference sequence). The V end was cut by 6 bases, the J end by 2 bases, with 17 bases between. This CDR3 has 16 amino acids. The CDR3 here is CASRDSQGSTGNTIYF. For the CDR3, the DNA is TGTGCCAGCAGAGACTCACAGGGATCCACTGGAAACACCATATATTTT.

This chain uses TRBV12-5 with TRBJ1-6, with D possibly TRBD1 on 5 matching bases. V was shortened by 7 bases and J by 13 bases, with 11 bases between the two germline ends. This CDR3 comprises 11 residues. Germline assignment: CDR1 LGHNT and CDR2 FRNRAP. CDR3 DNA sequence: TGTGCTAGTGCCTCCCAGGGCCCCCTCCACTTT. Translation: CASASQGPLHF.

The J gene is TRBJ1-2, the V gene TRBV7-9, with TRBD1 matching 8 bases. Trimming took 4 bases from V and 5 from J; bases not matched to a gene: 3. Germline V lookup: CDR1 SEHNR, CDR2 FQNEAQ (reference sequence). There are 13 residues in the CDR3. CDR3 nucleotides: TGTGCCAGCAGCTCCCGGACAGGGTATGGCTACACCTTC. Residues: CASSSRTGYGYTF.

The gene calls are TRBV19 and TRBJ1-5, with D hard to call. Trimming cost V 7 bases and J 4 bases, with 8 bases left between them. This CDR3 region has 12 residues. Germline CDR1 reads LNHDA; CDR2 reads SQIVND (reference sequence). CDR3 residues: CASTSKNQPQHF. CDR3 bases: TGTGCCAGTACCTCTAAAAATCAGCCCCAGCATTTT.

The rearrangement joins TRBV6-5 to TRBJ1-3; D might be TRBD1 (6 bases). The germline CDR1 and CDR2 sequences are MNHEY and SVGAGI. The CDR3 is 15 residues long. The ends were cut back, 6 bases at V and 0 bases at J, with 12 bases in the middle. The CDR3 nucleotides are TGTGCCAGCAGCGGTCGGACAGCCTCTGGAAACACCATATATTTT. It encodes CASSGRTASGNTIYF.

CDR3 bases: TGCGCCAGCAGTGATATCGGAGGCGGGACCTCCTACGAGCAGTACTTC. Protein product: CASSDIGGGTSYEQYF. The chain links TRBV10-2 to TRBJ2-7; a possible D gene is TRBD2 (6 bases). The germline CDR1 and CDR2 sequences are WSHSY and SAAADI. The CDR3 contains 16 residues. Trimming pared 3 bases from V and 0 bases from J, leaving 15 bases between.

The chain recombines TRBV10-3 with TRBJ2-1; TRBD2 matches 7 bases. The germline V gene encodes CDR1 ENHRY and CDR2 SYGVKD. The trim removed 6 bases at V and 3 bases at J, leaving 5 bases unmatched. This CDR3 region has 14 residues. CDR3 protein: CAIRSGADYNEQFF. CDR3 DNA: TGTGCCATCAGGAGCGGGGCAGACTACAATGAGCAGTTCTTC.

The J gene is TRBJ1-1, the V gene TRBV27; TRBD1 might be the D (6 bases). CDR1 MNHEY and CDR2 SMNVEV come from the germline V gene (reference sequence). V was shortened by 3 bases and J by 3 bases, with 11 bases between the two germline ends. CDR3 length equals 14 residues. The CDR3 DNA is TGTGCCAGCAGTTTCTTACAGGGTGACACTGAAGCTTTCTTT. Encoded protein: CASSFLQGDTEAFF.

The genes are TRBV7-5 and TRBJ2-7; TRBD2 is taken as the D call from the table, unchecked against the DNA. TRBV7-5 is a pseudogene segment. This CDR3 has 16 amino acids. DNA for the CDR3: TGTGTCAGAAGCTCCAGGGCGGCGGGAGGGCCCTACGAGCAGTACTTC. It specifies CVRSSRAAGGPYEQYF.

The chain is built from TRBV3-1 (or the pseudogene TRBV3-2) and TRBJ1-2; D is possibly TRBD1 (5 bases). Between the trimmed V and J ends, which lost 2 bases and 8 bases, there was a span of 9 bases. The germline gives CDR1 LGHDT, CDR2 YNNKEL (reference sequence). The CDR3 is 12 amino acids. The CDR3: CASSQLKGGYTF. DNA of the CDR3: TGTGCCAGCAGCCAACTAAAGGGGGGCTACACCTTC.

CDR3 protein: CASSDVWGNGQEGSGYEQFF. The CDR3 coding sequence is TGCGCCAGCAGTGACGTCTGGGGAAACGGGCAGGAGGGGAGTGGGTATGAGCAGTTCTTC. The J gene is TRBJ2-1, the V gene TRBV10-2; a possible D gene is TRBD2 (6 bases). The germline CDR1 and CDR2 sequences are WSHSY and SAAADI. V was cut by 3 bases and J by 8 bases, with 32 bases left in between. The CDR3 totals 20 residues.

CDR3 DNA sequence: TGTGCCTGGAGTGTACTCTCCCATGGCTACACCTTC. Its translation is CAWSVLSHGYTF. The J gene is TRBJ1-2, the V gene TRBV30; no firm D call. The length of the CDR3 is 12 residues. Germline CDR1 is GTSNPN and CDR2 is SVGIG (reference sequence). Trimming stripped 0 bases from V and 6 bases from J, with 8 bases between.

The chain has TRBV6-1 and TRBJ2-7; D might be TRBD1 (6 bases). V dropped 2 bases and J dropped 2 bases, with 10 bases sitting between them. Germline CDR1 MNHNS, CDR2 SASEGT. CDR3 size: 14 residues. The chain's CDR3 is CASSETRGPYEQYF. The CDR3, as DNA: TGTGCCAGCAGTGAAACCAGGGGTCCCTACGAGCAGTACTTC.

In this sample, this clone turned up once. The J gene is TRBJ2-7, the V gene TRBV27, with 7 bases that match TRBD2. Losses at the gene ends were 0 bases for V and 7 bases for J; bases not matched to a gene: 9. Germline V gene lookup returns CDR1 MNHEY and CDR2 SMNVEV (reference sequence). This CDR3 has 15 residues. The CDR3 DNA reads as TGTGCCAGCAGTTTATCATCTAGCGGTCGGTGGGAGCAGTACTTC. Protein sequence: CASSLSSSGRWEQYF.

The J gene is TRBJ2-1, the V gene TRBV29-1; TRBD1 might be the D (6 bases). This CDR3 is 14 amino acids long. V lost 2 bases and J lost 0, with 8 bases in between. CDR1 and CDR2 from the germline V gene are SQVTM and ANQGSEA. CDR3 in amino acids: CSVERGFSYNEQFF. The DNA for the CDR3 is TGCAGCGTTGAAAGGGGGTTCTCCTACAATGAGCAGTTCTTC.

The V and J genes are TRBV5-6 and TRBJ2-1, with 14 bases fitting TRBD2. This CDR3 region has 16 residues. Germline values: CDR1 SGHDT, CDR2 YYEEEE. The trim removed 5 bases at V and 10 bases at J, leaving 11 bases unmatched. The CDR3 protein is CASSLAGTSGGGEQFF. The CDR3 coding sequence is TGTGCCAGCAGTTTAGCCGGGACTAGCGGGGGAGGGGAGCAGTTCTTC.

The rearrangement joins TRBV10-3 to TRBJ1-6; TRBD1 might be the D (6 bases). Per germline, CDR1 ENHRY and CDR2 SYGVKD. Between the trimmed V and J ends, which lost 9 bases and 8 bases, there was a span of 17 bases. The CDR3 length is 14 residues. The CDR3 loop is CAIRPSGGDSPLHF. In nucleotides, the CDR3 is TGTGCCATTCGCCCCTCGGGGGGCGATTCACCCCTCCACTTT.

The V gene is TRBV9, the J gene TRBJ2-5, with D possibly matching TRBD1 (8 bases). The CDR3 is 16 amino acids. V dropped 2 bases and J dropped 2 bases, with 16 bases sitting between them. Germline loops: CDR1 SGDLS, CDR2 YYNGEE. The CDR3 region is CASSVTGQGGQETQYF. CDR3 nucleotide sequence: TGTGCCAGCAGCGTGACCGGACAGGGAGGGCAAGAGACCCAGTACTTC.

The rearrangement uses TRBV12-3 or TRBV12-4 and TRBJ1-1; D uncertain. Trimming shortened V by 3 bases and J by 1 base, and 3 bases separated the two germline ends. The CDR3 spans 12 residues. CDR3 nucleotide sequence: TGTGCCAGCAGTTTTCGGAACACTGAAGCTTTCTTT. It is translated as CASSFRNTEAFF.

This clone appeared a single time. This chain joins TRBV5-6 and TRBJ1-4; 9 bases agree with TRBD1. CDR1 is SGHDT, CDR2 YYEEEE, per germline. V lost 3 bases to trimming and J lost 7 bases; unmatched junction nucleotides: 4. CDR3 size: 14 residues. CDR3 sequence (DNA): TGTGCCAGCAGCTGGACAGGGGTTCGTGAAAAACTGTTTTTT. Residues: CASSWTGVREKLFF.